The next 22 T cell receptor beta chains were all read from a single sample in a study of a mutant IDH1 vaccine in newly diagnosed glioma. The time point is: week 23, last vaccination. The study gave 300 ug of mutant IDH1 20-mer peptide per vaccine dose, with topical imiquimod. Their specific antigens are unknown. Data came from immunoSEQ multiplex PCR; TCRdb stores just in-frame clones and leaves some out. Here the sample spans around 30,000 clones, approximately 80% being singletons. Here the sequenced sample was PBMCs, taken from a glioma patient whose treatment included an IDH1 peptide vaccine. These receptors were collected from a woman between 18 and 30 years old with glioma.

This chain links TRBV30 with TRBJ2-7, with D uncertain. The CDR3 loop spans 14 amino acids. From germline, CDR1 is GTSNPN and CDR2 SVGIG (reference sequence). Trimming took 3 bases from V and 2 from J, leaving 14 bases between them. The CDR3 spells CAWRSQVSPYEQYF. In DNA, the CDR3 is TGTGCCTGGAGGTCTCAGGTCAGTCCCTACGAGCAGTACTTC. The full variable domain, with the rest looked up from reference TRBV30 and TRBJ2-7, is SQTIHQWPATLVQPVGSPLSLECTVEGTSNPNLYWYRQAAGRGLQLLFYSVGIGQISSEVPQNLSASRPQDRQFILSSKKLLLSDSGFYLCAWRSQVSPYEQYFGPGTRLTVT.

The chain combines TRBV2 with TRBJ2-7, with 7 bases that match TRBD1. CDR1 and CDR2 (germline): SNHLY, FYNNEI. J gave up 6 bases and V 7 bases, and 21 bases lay outside the gene matches. The length of the CDR3 is 17 residues. DNA for the CDR3: TGTGCCAGCATTCTTTTCCCGCAGACAGGGACCCTACGCGAGCAGTACTTC. Amino acid sequence: CASILFPQTGTLREQYF.

This clone occurred once. The J gene is TRBJ2-3, the V gene TRBV7-3; tentatively, D is TRBD2 (6 bases). Trimming removed 6 bases at V and 0 bases at J, with 13 bases between. The CDR3 sequence is 15 residues long. CDR1 SGHTA and CDR2 FQGTGA come from the germline V gene. CDR3 residues: CASRMAAGSTDTQYF. CDR3 bases: TGTGCCAGCAGGATGGCGGCGGGGAGCACAGATACGCAGTATTTT.

The chain joins TRBV29-1 to TRBJ1-2; 7 bases match TRBD1. The CDR3 length is 11 residues. The germline V gene encodes CDR1 SQVTM and CDR2 ANQGSEA. V lost 7 bases to trimming and J lost 7 bases; unmatched junction nucleotides: 6. CDR3 protein: CSGLGQSGYTF. The CDR3 DNA sequence: TGCAGCGGATTGGGACAGAGTGGCTACACCTTC.

This clone was picked up a small number of times. The chain couples TRBV14 to TRBJ1-3; D not certain. The CDR3 length is 12 residues. CDR1 and CDR2 from the germline V gene are SGHDN and FVKESK. V dropped 4 bases and J dropped 9 bases, with 10 bases sitting between them. CDR3 in amino acids: CASSLTLGTIYF. The CDR3 coding sequence is TGTGCCAGCAGCCTAACCCTGGGCACCATATATTTT.

The V call is TRBV5-6, the J call TRBJ2-5; a weak D match, TRBD1 (6 bases). The V and J ends lost 0 bases and 4 bases respectively, with 7 bases between them. The CDR3 is 13 amino acids. Germline V gives CDR1 SGHDT, CDR2 YYEEEE. CDR3 sequence reads: CASSLVGAETQYF. Written as DNA, the CDR3 is TGTGCCAGCAGCTTGGTGGGGGCAGAGACCCAGTACTTC.

This clone showed up just a few times. The rearrangement links TRBV5-1 to TRBJ2-5; 13 bases match TRBD2. J gave up 4 bases and V 4 bases, and 4 bases lay outside the gene matches. The CDR3 is 15 amino acids. Per germline, CDR1 SGHRS and CDR2 YFSETQ. The CDR3 DNA sequence: TGCGCCAGCAGCCCGGGGACTAGCGGGACAGAGACCCAGTACTTC. Translating it yields CASSPGTSGTETQYF.

This clone was observed a few times. CDR3 in DNA: TGTGCCAGCAGGACCGGGGAGAATCAGCCCCAGCATTTT. Residues: CASRTGENQPQHF. The chain has TRBV2 and TRBJ1-5; no firm D call. CDR1 is SNHLY, CDR2 FYNNEI, per germline. V lost 6 bases and J 4 bases, leaving 10 bases between the germline ends. CDR3 length: 13 amino acids. Full variable domain (missing parts from reference TRBV2 and TRBJ1-5): EPEVTQTPSHQVTQMGQEVILRCVPISNHLYFYWYRQILGQKVEFLVSFYNNEISEKSEIFDDQFSVERPDGSNFTLKIRSTKLEDSAMYFCASRTGENQPQHFGDGTRLSIL.

The chain is built from TRBV11-3 and TRBJ2-3; the D is unclear. The CDR3 has 14 residues. The V gene lost 2 bases and the J gene lost 2 bases, with 8 bases spanning the gap. Germline-derived CDR1 and CDR2 are SGHNT and YENEEA. CDR3 protein: CASSLSGTTDTQYF. As DNA, the CDR3 is TGTGCCAGCAGCTTAAGTGGCACCACAGATACGCAGTATTTT.

The rearrangement joins TRBV5-1 to TRBJ2-2, with D uncertain. With 0 bases removed from V and 3 bases from J, the gap between germline ends came to 12 bases. The CDR3 has 16 amino acids. The germline gives CDR1 SGHRS, CDR2 YFSETQ. This CDR3 reads CASSLEQTIYTGELFF. CDR3 in DNA: TGCGCCAGCAGCTTGGAACAGACAATCTACACCGGGGAGCTGTTTTTT.

The V and J genes are TRBV5-4 and TRBJ2-5; D might be TRBD1 (5 bases). CDR3 length: 14 amino acids. Trimming stripped 2 bases from V and 5 bases from J, with 13 bases between. The germline V gene has CDR1 SGHNT and CDR2 YYREEE (reference sequence). The CDR3 bases are TGTGCCAGCAGCTTCCCAGGGAATTCGGAGACCCAGTACTTC. Protein sequence: CASSFPGNSETQYF.

V is TRBV19 and J is TRBJ2-3; TRBD2 matches 9 bases. The CDR3 covers 17 residues. The junction had 9 bases not matched to a gene; V was cut back by 5 bases and J by 0 bases. Per germline, CDR1 LNHDA and CDR2 SQIVND (reference sequence). The CDR3 here is CASSGRTSARSTDTQYF. CDR3 sequence (DNA): TGTGCCAGTAGTGGTAGGACTAGCGCCCGGAGCACAGATACGCAGTATTTT.

This clone was picked up a small number of times. The chain employs TRBV29-1 and TRBJ1-1; no definite D call. Germline CDR1 SQVTM, CDR2 ANQGSEA. V gave up 4 bases and J gave up 1 base, with 7 bases separating them. CDR3 size: 12 residues. The CDR3, as DNA: TGCAGCGTTGTCCGGACGAACACTGAAGCTTTCTTT. Translation: CSVVRTNTEAFF.

The V gene is TRBV15, the J gene TRBJ2-5, with 7 positions matching TRBD1. The CDR3 runs to 16 residues. V lost 0 bases and J lost 0; bases outside the gene matches: 4. CDR1 is LNHNV and CDR2 is YYDKDF in the germline V gene (reference sequence). CDR3 protein: CATSRDGGQYQETQYF. The CDR3 coding sequence is TGTGCCACCAGCAGAGATGGGGGACAGTACCAAGAGACCCAGTACTTC. The whole variable domain, filled in from reference TRBV15 and TRBJ2-5, reads DAMVIQNPRYQVTQFGKPVTLSCSQTLNHNVMYWYQQKSSQAPKLLFHYYDKDFNNEADTPDNFQSRRPNTSFCFLDIRSPGLGDTAMYLCATSRDGGQYQETQYFGPGTRLLVL.

This chain joins TRBV6-5 and TRBJ1-2, with D uncertain. The germline V and J ends were trimmed by 2 bases and 5 bases, with 3 bases remaining between them. CDR3 length: 11 amino acids. In germline, CDR1 is MNHEY, CDR2 SVGAGI. DNA for the CDR3: TGTGCCAGCAGTTACGGGTATGGCTACACCTTC. Protein: CASSYGYGYTF.

The chain combines TRBV18 with TRBJ1-1; TRBD1 matches 8 bases. J lost 6 bases, V lost 5 bases, and 5 bases had no gene match. The CDR3 contains 13 residues. Germline V gene sequence: CDR1 KGHSH, CDR2 LQKENI. The CDR3 nucleotides read TGTGCCAGCTCATTGGGACAGGTAGCTGAAGCTTTCTTT. Encoded protein: CASSLGQVAEAFF.

The chain carries TRBV11-3 and TRBJ2-6; D perhaps matches TRBD1 (6 bases). The CDR3 extends over 18 amino acids. Germline V gene lookup returns CDR1 SGHNT and CDR2 YENEEA. Trimming took 8 bases from V and 0 from J, leaving 20 bases between them. The CDR3 loop reads CASSRHGQYYSGANVLTF. CDR3 DNA: TGTGCCAGCTCCCGTCATGGACAGTACTACTCTGGGGCCAACGTCCTGACTTTC.

About this clone: Compared with germline, one end of the junction differs, possibly owing to a read error. V and J are TRBV7-7 and TRBJ2-3, with no clear D. Germline assignment: CDR1 SSHAT and CDR2 FNYEAQ (reference sequence). The CDR3 consists of 14 residues. The CDR3 loop is CASSPSDLTATQYF. The CDR3 bases are TGTGCTAGCAGCCCATCGGACCTCACCGCTACGCAGTATTTT.

The chain recombines TRBV5-5 with TRBJ2-7; TRBD2 matches 7 bases. With 0 bases clipped from V and 0 bases from J, the junction kept 3 bases outside the gene matches. CDR1 SGHKS and CDR2 YYEKEE come from the germline V gene (reference sequence). This CDR3 comprises 15 residues. CDR3: CASSLEGTNSYEQYF. In DNA form, the CDR3 reads TGTGCCAGCAGCTTGGAGGGGACTAACTCCTACGAGCAGTACTTC.

This clone was counted only a few times. The chain is built from TRBV6-1 and TRBJ1-5; D gene ambiguous. The CDR3 sequence is 14 residues long. The germline V gene encodes CDR1 MNHNS and CDR2 SASEGT. Trimming pared 6 bases from V and 1 base from J, leaving 10 bases between. The DNA of the CDR3 is TGTGCCAGCAGGGAATCTGCCAGCAATCAGCCCCAGCATTTT. Translation gives CASRESASNQPQHF.

This clone appeared a few times. The rearrangement uses TRBV27 and TRBJ1-5; D remains unclear. The V end was cut by 0 bases, the J end by 4 bases, with 7 bases between. This CDR3 is 14 amino acids long. Germline CDR1 is MNHEY and CDR2 is SMNVEV (reference sequence). In DNA, the CDR3 is TGTGCCAGCAGTTTATCGAAACCTAATCAGCCCCAGCATTTT. This sequence encodes CASSLSKPNQPQHF.

This chain connects TRBV4-3 to TRBJ2-3; the match to TRBD2 covers 7 bases. J lost 0 bases, V lost 3 bases, and 3 bases had no gene match. Germline assignment: CDR1 LGHNA and CDR2 YSLEER. The CDR3 runs to 15 residues. In nucleotides, the CDR3 is TGCGCCAGCAGCCAGAGCGGGATGAGCACAGATACGCAGTATTTT. This translates into CASSQSGMSTDTQYF.